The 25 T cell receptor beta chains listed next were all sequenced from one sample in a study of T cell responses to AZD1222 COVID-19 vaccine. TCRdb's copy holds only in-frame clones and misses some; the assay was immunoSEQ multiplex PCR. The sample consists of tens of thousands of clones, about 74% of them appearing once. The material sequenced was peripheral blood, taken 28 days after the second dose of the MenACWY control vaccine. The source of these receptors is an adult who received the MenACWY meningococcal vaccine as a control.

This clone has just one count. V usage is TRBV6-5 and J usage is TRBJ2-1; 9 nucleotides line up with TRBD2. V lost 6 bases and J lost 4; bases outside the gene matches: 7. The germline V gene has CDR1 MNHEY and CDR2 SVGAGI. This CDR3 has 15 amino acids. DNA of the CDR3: TGTGCCAGCAGAACCCTAGCGGGATCGTACAATGAGCAGTTCTTC. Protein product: CASRTLAGSYNEQFF.

The CDR3 protein is CATIEQGDGNTIYF. The CDR3 nucleotides are TGTGCCACCATCGAACAGGGGGACGGAAACACCATATATTTT. This sequence joins TRBV24-1 and TRBJ1-3, with TRBD1 matching 8 bases. Germline-derived CDR1 and CDR2 are KGHDR and SFDVKD. Trimming took 8 bases from V and 4 from J; bases not matched to a gene: 6. This CDR3 region has 14 residues.

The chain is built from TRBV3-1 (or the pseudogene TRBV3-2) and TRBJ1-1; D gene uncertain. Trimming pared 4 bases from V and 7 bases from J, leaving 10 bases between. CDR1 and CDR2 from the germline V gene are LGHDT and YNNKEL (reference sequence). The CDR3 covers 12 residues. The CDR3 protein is CASSPVGSEAFF. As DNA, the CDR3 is TGTGCCAGCAGCCCCGTGGGTAGTGAAGCTTTCTTT.

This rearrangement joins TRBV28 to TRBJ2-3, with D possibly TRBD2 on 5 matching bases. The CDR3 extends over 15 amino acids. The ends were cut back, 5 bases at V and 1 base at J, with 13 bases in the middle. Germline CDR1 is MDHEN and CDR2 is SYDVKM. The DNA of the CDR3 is TGTGCCAGCAGTGCGCAAAGTAGCGGCACAGATACGCAGTATTTT. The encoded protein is CASSAQSSGTDTQYF.

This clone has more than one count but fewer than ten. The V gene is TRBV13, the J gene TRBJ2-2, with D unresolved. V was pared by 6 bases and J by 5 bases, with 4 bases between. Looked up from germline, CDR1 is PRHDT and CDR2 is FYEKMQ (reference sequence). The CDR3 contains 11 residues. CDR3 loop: CASSQTGELFF. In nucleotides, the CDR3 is TGTGCCAGCAGTCAAACCGGGGAGCTGTTTTTT. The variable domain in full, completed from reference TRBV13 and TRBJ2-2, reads AAGVIQSPRHLIKEKRETATLKCYPIPRHDTVYWYQQGPGQDPQFLISFYEKMQSDKGSIPDRFSAQQFSDYHSELNMSSLELGDSALYFCASSQTGELFFGEGSRLTVL.

CDR3 region: CASSSYKDTQYF. The DNA of the CDR3 is TGCGCCAGCAGCTCCTACAAGGATACGCAGTATTTT. The chain combines TRBV5-1 with TRBJ2-3; D gene ambiguous. This CDR3 is 12 amino acids long. Per germline, CDR1 SGHRS and CDR2 YFSETQ. Trimming took 3 bases from V and 6 from J, leaving 8 bases between them.

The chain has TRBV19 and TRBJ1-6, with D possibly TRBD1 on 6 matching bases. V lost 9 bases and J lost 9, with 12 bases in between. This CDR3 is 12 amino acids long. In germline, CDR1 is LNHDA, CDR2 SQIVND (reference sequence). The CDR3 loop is CASQTGGSPLHF. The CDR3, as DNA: TGTGCCAGCCAGACAGGCGGTTCACCCCTCCACTTT.

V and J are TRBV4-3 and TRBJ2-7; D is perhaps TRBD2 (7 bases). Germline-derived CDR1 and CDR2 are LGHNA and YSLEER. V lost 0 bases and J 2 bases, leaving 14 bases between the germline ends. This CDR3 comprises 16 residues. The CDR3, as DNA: TGCGCCAGCAGCCAAGAATGGTTCGGGGGGCCCTACGAGCAGTACTTC. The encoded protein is CASSQEWFGGPYEQYF.

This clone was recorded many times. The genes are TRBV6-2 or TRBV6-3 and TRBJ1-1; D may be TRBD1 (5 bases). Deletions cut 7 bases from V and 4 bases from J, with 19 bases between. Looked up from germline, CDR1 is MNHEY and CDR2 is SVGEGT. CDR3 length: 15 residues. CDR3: CASTPQGHRGTEAFF. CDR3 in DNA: TGTGCCAGCACCCCCCAGGGCCACCGCGGCACTGAAGCTTTCTTT.

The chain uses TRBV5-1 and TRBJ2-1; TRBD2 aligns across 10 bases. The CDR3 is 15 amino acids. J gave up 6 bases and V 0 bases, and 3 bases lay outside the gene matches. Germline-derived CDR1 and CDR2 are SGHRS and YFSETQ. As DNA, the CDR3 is TGCGCCAGCAGCTTGGAGGCTAGCGGGAGCAATGAGCAGTTCTTC. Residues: CASSLEASGSNEQFF.

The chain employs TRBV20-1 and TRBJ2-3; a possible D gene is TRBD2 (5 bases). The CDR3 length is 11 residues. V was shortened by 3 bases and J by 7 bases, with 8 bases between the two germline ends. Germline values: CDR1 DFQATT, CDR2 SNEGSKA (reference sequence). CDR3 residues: CSAREAHTQYF. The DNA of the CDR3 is TGCAGTGCTAGGGAGGCTCATACGCAGTATTTT.

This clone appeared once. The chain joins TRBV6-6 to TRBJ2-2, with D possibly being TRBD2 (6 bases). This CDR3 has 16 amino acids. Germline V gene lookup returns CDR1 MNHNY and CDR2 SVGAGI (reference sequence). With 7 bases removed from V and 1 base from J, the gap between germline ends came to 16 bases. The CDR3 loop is CASTGGIERNTGELFF. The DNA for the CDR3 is TGTGCCAGCACCGGAGGGATAGAAAGGAACACCGGGGAGCTGTTTTTT.

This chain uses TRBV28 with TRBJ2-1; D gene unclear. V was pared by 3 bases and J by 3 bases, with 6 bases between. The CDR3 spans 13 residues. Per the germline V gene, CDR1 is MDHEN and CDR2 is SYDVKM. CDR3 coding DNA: TGTGCCAGCAGTTTTCGGGTCTACAATGAGCAGTTCTTC. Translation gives CASSFRVYNEQFF.

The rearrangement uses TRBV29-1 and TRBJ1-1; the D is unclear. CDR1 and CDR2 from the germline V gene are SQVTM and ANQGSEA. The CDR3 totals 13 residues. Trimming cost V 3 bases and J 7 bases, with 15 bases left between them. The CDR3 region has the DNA TGCAGCGTTGAGGTGGGGTGGACGGGTGAAGCTTTCTTT. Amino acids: CSVEVGWTGEAFF.

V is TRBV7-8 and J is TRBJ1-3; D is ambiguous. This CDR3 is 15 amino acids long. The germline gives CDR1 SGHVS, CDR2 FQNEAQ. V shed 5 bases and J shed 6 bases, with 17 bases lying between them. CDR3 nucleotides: TGTGCCAGCAGCCCACTCGGACCTGGGGTAAACACCATATATTTT. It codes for CASSPLGPGVNTIYF.

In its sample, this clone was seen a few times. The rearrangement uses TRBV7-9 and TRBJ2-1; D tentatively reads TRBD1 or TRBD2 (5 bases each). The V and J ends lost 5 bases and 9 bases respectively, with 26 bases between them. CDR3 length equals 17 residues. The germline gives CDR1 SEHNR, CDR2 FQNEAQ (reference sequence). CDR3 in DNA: TGTGCCAGCAGCCCCTCCTTCAGGGCGGGCGTTCGTCGTGAGCAGTTCTTC. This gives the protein CASSPSFRAGVRREQFF.

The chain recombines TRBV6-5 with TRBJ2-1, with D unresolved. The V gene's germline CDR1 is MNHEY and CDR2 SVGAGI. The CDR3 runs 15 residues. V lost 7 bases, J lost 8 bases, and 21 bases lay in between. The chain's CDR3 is CASKLRRRVEYEQFF. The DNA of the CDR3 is TGTGCCAGCAAGTTAAGGCGACGAGTCGAGTATGAGCAGTTCTTC.

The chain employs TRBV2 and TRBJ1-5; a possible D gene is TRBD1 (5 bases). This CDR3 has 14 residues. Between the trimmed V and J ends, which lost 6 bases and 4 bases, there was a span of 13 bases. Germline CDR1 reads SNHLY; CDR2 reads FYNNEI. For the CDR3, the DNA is TGTGCCAGCAGCGTGGGACTGGGGAATCAGCCCCAGCATTTT. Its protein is CASSVGLGNQPQHF.

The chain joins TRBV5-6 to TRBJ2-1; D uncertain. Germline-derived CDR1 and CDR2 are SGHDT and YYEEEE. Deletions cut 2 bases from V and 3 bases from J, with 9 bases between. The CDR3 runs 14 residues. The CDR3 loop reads CASSLPSGYNEQFF. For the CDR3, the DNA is TGTGCCAGCAGCTTACCGAGTGGCTACAATGAGCAGTTCTTC.

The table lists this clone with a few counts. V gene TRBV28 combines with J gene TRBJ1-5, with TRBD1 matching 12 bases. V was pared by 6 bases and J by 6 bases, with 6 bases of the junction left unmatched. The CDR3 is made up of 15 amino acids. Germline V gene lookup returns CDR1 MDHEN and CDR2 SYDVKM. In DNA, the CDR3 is TGTGCCAGCAGCGGGACAGGGGGCTTCGGTCAGCCCCAGCATTTT. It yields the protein CASSGTGGFGQPQHF.

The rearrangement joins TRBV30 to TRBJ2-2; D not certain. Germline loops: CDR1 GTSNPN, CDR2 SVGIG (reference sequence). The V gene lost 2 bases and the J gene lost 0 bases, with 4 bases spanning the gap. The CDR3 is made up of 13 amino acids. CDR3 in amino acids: CAWSNTNTGELFF. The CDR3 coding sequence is TGTGCCTGGAGTAATACGAACACCGGGGAGCTGTTTTTT.

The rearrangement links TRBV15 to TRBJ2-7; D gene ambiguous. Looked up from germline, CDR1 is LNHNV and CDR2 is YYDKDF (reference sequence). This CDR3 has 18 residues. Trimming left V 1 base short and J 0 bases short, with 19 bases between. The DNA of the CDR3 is TGTGCCACCAGCAGAGTTGTCGGTTCGAGAGATTTCTCCTACGAGCAGTACTTC. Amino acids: CATSRVVGSRDFSYEQYF. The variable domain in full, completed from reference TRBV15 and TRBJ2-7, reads DAMVIQNPRYQVTQFGKPVTLSCSQTLNHNVMYWYQQKSSQAPKLLFHYYDKDFNNEADTPDNFQSRRPNTSFCFLDIRSPGLGDTAMYLCATSRVVGSRDFSYEQYFGPGTRLTVT.

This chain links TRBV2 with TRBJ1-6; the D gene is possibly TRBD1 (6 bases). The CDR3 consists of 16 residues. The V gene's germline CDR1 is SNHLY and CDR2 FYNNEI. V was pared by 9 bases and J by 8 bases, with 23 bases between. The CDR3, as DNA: TGTGCCAGTACCGTGGGGACACCTCAATGGCATTCACCCCTCCACTTT. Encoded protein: CASTVGTPQWHSPLHF.

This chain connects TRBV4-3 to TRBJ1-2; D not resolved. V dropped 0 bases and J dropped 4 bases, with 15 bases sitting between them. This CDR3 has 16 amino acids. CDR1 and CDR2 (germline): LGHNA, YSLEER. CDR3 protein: CASSQDLRGVGYGYTF. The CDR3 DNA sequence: TGCGCCAGCAGCCAAGATCTGCGGGGAGTTGGCTATGGCTACACCTTC.

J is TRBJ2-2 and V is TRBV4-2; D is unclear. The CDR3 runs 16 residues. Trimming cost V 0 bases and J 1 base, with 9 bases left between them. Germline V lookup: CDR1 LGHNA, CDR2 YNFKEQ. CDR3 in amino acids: CASSQDRLLNTGELFF. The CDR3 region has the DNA TGTGCCAGCAGCCAAGATCGGCTTCTGAACACCGGGGAGCTGTTTTTT.